This T cell receptor (beta chain) came from a study of cytomegalovirus exposure and HLA in healthy donors. Study findings and constraints: About 180 TCR beta chains were listed as cytomegalovirus-associated. At a 0.05 false discovery rate, a later analysis found 16,951 TCR beta sequences to be associated with HLA alleles. The majority of CMV-associated TCR beta chains were reported as apparently HLA-restricted in a later analysis.

Deletions cut 4 bases from V and 6 bases from J, with 9 bases between. Germline V gene sequence: CDR1 LGHNA, CDR2 YSLEER. CDR3 size: 13 residues. 60 Vbeta and 13 Jbeta primers were used in PCR. Using immunoSEQ multiplex PCR, the repertoire was profiled, and TCRdb retains in-frame clones only, with some absent. The table has about 210,000 clones, 60% to 80% seen once. A note on this clone: Its antigen is still unknown.

Input material: PBMCs. The source is a male donor in good health and CMV-seronegative. This sequence joins TRBV4-3 and TRBJ2-2; D gene ambiguous. CDR3 nucleotide sequence: TGCGCCAGCAGCCGCGTATTTTCCGGGGAGCTGTTTTTT. Translated: CASSRVFSGELFF.